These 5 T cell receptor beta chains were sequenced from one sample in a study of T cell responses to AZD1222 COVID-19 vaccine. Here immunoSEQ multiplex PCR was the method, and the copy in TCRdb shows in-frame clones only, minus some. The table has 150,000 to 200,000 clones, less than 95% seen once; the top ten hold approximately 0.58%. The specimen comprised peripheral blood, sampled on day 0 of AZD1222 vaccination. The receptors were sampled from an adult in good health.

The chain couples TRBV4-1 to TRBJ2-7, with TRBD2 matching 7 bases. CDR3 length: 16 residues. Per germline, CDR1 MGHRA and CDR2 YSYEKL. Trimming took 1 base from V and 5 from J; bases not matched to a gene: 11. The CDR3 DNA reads TGCGCCAGCAGCCAAGTCCCTGGGGGGGGATTCGACGAGCAGTACTTC. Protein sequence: CASSQVPGGGFDEQYF.

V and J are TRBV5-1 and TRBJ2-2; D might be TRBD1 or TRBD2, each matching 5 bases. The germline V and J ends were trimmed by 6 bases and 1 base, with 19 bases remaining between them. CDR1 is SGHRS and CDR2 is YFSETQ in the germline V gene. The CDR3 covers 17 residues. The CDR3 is CASTLGWGGGNTGELFF. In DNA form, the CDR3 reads TGCGCCAGCACCCTCGGGTGGGGCGGAGGGAACACCGGGGAGCTGTTTTTT.

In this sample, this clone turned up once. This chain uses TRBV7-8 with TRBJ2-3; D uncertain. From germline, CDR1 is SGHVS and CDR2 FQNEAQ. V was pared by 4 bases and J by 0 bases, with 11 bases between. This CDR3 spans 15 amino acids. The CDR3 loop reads CASSSPSLSTDTQYF. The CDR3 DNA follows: TGTGCCAGCAGCTCCCCTTCGTTAAGCACAGATACGCAGTATTTT.

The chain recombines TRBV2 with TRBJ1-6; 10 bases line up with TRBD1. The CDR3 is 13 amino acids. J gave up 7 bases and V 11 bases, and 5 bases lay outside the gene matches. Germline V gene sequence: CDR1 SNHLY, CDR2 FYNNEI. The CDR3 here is CADRGQGNSPLHF. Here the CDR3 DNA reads TGTGCCGACCGGGGACAGGGGAATTCACCCCTCCACTTT.

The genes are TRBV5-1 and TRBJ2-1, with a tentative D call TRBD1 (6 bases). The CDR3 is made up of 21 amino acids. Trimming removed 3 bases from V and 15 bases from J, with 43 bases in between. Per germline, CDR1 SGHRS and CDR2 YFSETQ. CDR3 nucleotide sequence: TGCGCCAGCAGCTCCTCCTCCTTACAGGGAAAGGGCCCCGGCTGGGGAATTGGTGGGTTCTTC. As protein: CASSSSSLQGKGPGWGIGGFF.